The rows below give T cell receptor beta chains drawn from one sample of a study of blood T cells in healthy people across ages. TCRdb reprocessed the 5' RACE reads via MiXCR and lists one record per CDR3 protein. The sample includes under 2 million distinct CDR3 sequences, approximately 32% seen only once; the top ten take over 9%. Material for sequencing was blood. These receptors were taken from a woman aged 30 to 39 in good health. Each CDR3 is given with its conserved first and last residue. Fields, in order: V gene, clone size, D gene, J gene, CDR3 protein, CDR3 DNA. D genes are given only for firm matches. The size of a clone is reported for some rows only, either as once, few or many, or as a class for expanded clones.

>TRBV29-1|.|TRBD2|TRBJ2-1
CSVGGTSGAEQFF
TGCAGCGTTGGGGGGACTAGCGGAGCCGAGCAGTTCTTC
>TRBV5-6|.|TRBD2|TRBJ2-5
CASSAGLAGTGQYF
TGTGCCAGCAGCGCTGGACTAGCGGGGACAGGGCAGTACTTC
>TRBV2|.|.|TRBJ2-5
CASSVSRKGETQYF
TGTGCCAGCAGTGTGAGTCGAAAGGGAGAGACCCAGTACTTC
>TRBV4-1|many|TRBD2|TRBJ2-4
CASSHPPGRVGNIQYF
TGCGCCAGCAGCCACCCCCCCGGGAGGGTGGGGAACATTCAGTACTTC
>TRBV2|.|.|TRBJ2-7
CASSDLGLRGLLHEQYF
TGTGCCAGCAGTGACTTAGGTTTGCGGGGACTGTTGCACGAGCAGTACTTC
>TRBV7-9|many|.|TRBJ2-1
CASSFVAAYNEQFF
TGTGCCAGCAGCTTTGTCGCAGCCTACAATGAGCAGTTCTTC
>TRBV9|few|.|TRBJ2-7
CASSDGGQQYF
TGTGCCAGCAGCGATGGGGGGCAGCAGTACTTC
>TRBV3-1|.|.|TRBJ2-5
CASIRAGSEETQYF
TGTGCCAGCATTCGGGCAGGGTCGGAAGAGACCCAGTACTTC
>TRBV28|.|.|TRBJ2-7
CASSWGQNTIYEQYF
TGTGCCAGCAGTTGGGGCCAAAATACTATCTACGAGCAGTACTTC
>TRBV9|.|TRBD2|TRBJ2-3
CASSVMGGGSTDTQYF
TGTGCCAGCAGCGTAATGGGCGGGGGAAGCACAGATACGCAGTATTTT
>TRBV27|.|.|TRBJ1-2
CASRQYPNYGYTF
TGTGCCAGCCGGCAGTACCCTAACTATGGCTACACCTTC
>TRBV4-1|.|TRBD1|TRBJ1-2
CASSQFSQGYGYTF
TGCGCCAGCAGCCAATTTTCACAGGGGTATGGCTACACCTTC
>TRBV5-5|many|.|TRBJ2-6
CASSTTTVGGTVLTF
TGTGCCAGCAGCACGACGACAGTCGGAGGTACCGTCCTGACTTTC